The sequence of this TCR beta chain was determined in a study of cytomegalovirus exposure and HLA in healthy donors. It was with 60 Vbeta and 13 Jbeta primers that the PCR ran. TCRdb keeps only in-frame clones here, not all; method: immunoSEQ multiplex PCR. Among about 120,000 clones, 80% were seen once, and the ten largest hold approximately 0.22%. The germline V gene encodes CDR1 LGHNA and CDR2 YSLEER. V gave up 0 bases and J gave up 6 bases; unmatched junction bases: 7. The CDR3 spans 16 residues. This clonotype was sampled from a man aged 50 or older in good health and CMV-seronegative. V gene TRBV4-3 combines with J gene TRBJ2-3, with TRBD2 matching over 9 bases. Sequenced: PBMCs. The CDR3 spells CASSQDQRGDPDTQYF. The DNA for the CDR3 is TGCGCCAGCAGCCAAGACCAGCGGGGGGACCCCGATACGCAGTATTTT.